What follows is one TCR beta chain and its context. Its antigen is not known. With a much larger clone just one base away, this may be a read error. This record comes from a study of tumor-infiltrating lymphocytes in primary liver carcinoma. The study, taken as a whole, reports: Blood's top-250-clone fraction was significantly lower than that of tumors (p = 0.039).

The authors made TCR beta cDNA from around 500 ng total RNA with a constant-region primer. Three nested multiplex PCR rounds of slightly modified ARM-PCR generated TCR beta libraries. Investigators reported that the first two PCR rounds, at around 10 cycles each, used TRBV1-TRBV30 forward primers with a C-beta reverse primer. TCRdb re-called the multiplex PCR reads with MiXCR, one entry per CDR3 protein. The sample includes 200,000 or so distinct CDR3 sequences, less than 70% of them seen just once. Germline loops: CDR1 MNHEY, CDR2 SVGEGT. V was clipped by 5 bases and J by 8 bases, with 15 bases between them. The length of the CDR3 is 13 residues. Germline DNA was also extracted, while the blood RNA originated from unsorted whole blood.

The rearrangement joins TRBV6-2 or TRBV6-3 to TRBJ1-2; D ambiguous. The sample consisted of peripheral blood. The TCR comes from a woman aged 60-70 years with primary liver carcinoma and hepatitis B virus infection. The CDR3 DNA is TGTGCCAGCAGTCCCCCGGATCAGAGGGGCTACACCTTC. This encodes CASSPPDQRGYTF.